The 9 T cell receptor beta chains below come from one sample, sequenced in a study of T cells in Graves' hyperthyroidism and ophthalmopathy. The CDR3 regions of TCR beta were amplified from RNA transcripts. The HTBI primer set served for first-round RT-PCR of the TCR CDR3. From the multiplex PCR reads, TCRdb called clonotypes with MiXCR, one entry per CDR3 protein. The sample comprises 600,000 or so distinct CDR3 sequences, around 16% of which are singletons, and around 3.9% rests with the top ten. Material: blood. Source of these receptors: a woman in her twenties or thirties with Graves' hyperthyroidism.

This chain connects TRBV5-1 to TRBJ2-3; 7 positions agree with TRBD1. The V segment lost 4 bases and the J segment 4 bases; nucleotides outside the gene matches: 9. This CDR3 comprises 15 residues. Germline CDR1 and CDR2: SGHRS and YFSETQ. The CDR3 region has the DNA TGCGCCAGCAGCCCTGGCTTTACAGGGGCAGATACGCAGTATTTT. It codes for CASSPGFTGADTQYF.

This clonotype was seen a few times. This chain connects TRBV2 to TRBJ1-6, with D unresolved. Looked up from germline, CDR1 is SNHLY and CDR2 is FYNNEI. The CDR3 extends over 15 amino acids. Trimming shortened V by 4 bases and J by 6 bases, and 13 bases separated the two germline ends. In DNA form, the CDR3 reads TGTGCCAGCAGTGTCGAGTGGAGGCCTAATTCACCCCTCCACTTT. Translated, it gives CASSVEWRPNSPLHF.

This clonotype was seen a few times. The V call is TRBV5-8, the J call TRBJ1-1, with D perhaps matching TRBD1 (6 bases). The CDR3 has 15 amino acids. The germline V gene encodes CDR1 SGHTS and CDR2 YDEGEE. Trimming removed 0 bases from V and 1 base from J, with 10 bases in between. This CDR3 is CASSLVGQKNTEAFF. In DNA form, the CDR3 reads TGTGCCAGCAGCTTGGTAGGACAGAAGAACACTGAAGCTTTCTTT.

This clonotype was seen many times. CDR3: CASSLGPNPGREQYF. The CDR3 DNA reads as TGTGCCAGCAGCTTAGGTCCCAACCCGGGCCGCGAGCAGTACTTC. V is TRBV7-2 and J is TRBJ2-7, with no clear D. The CDR3 loop spans 15 amino acids. The ends were cut back, 1 base at V and 6 bases at J, with 16 bases in the middle. Germline lookup yields CDR1 SGHTA and CDR2 FQGNSA. Full variable domain (rest looked up from reference TRBV7-2 and TRBJ2-7): GAGVSQSPSNKVTEKGKDVELRCDPISGHTALYWYRQSLGQGLEFLIYFQGNSAPDKSGLPSDRFSAERTGGSVSTLTIQRTQQEDSAVYLCASSLGPNPGREQYFGPGTRLTVT.

This clonotype was seen at least ten times. The chain combines TRBV15 with TRBJ2-5; 10 positions match TRBD2. Trimming cost V 0 bases and J 12 bases; bases outside gene matches: 10. The germline gives CDR1 LNHNV, CDR2 YYDKDF (reference sequence). The CDR3 loop spans 15 amino acids. CDR3 sequence: CATSRDLLLAGNKYF. In DNA form, the CDR3 reads TGTGCCACCAGCAGAGATCTCCTACTAGCGGGGAACAAGTACTTC.

This clonotype showed up many times. In DNA, the CDR3 is TGCAGTGCTAGAGATAGGGGGACTAGCGGGAGAGATACGCAGTATTTT. It translates to CSARDRGTSGRDTQYF. The chain has TRBV20-1 and TRBJ2-3, with 14 nucleotides matching TRBD2. This CDR3 comprises 16 residues. After removal of 0 bases from V and 5 bases from J, the junction contained 4 bases not matched to a gene. The germline V gene encodes CDR1 DFQATT and CDR2 SNEGSKA (reference sequence).

Note on this clonotype: This may be a read error: a much more frequent sequence differs by one nucleotide. The genes are TRBV16 and TRBJ2-7; D possibly corresponds to TRBD2 (6 bases). Trimming removed 3 bases from V and 2 bases from J, with 14 bases in between. Germline CDR1 and CDR2: KGHSY and FQNENV. The CDR3 has 15 amino acids. CDR3 amino acids: CASSQGGIGAYEQYF. The CDR3 region has the DNA TGTGCCAGCAGCCAGGGGGGAATAGGGGCCTACGAGCAGTACTTC.

In regard to this clonotype: A read error may be the cause here, since a much bigger clone is one base away. This rearrangement joins TRBV11-2 to TRBJ2-3; no clear D gene. Germline V gene data show CDR1 as SGHAT and CDR2 as FQNNGV. V lost 0 bases and J 2 bases, leaving 15 bases between the germline ends. The CDR3 contains 17 residues. The CDR3 is CASSLDYGEGSTDTQYF. CDR3 coding DNA: TGTGCCAGCAGCTTAGATTATGGGGAAGGGTCCACAGATACGCAGTATTTT.

A word on this clonotype: A much larger clone lies a single base off, so this may be a read error. The CDR3, as DNA: TGTGCCAGCAGCTTCGAACCAACCGGGGAGCTGTTTTTT. It encodes CASSFEPTGELFF. The chain links TRBV11-2 to TRBJ2-2; D not resolved. This CDR3 comprises 13 residues. Trimming cost V 3 bases and J 5 bases, with 7 bases left between them. Germline CDR1 SGHAT, CDR2 FQNNGV.